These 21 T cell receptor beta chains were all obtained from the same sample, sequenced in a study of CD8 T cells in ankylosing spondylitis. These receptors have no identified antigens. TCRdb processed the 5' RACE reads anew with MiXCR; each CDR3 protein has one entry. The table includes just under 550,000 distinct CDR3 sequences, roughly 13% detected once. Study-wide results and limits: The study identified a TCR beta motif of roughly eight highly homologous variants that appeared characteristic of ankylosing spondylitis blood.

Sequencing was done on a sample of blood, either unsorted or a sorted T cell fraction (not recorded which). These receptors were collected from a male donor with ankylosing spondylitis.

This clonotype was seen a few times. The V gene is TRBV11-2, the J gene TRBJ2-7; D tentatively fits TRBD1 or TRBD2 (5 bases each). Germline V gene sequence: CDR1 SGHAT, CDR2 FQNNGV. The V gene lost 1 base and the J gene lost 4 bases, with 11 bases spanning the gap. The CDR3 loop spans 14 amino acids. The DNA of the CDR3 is TGTGCCAGCAGCTTAGGGGACCCGTGGTACGAGCAGTACTTC. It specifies CASSLGDPWYEQYF. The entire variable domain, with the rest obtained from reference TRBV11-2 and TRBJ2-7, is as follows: EAGVAQSPRYKIIEKRQSVAFWCNPISGHATLYWYQQILGQGPKLLIQFQNNGVVDDSQLPKDRFSAERLKGVDSTLKIQPAKLEDSAVYLCASSLGDPWYEQYFGPGTRLTVT.

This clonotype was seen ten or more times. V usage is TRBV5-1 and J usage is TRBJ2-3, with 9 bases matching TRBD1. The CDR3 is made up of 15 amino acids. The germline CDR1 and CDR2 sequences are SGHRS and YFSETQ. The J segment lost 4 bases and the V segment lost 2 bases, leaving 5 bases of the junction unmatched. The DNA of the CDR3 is TGCGCCAGCAGCTTTACAGGGGGCGGCCCAGATACGCAGTATTTT. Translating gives CASSFTGGGPDTQYF.

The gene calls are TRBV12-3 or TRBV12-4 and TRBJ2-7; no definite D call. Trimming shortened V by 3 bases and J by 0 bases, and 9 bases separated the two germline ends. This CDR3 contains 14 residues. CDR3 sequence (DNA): TGTGCCAGCAGTTTGGAGAGACTCTCCTACGAGCAGTACTTC. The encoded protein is CASSLERLSYEQYF.

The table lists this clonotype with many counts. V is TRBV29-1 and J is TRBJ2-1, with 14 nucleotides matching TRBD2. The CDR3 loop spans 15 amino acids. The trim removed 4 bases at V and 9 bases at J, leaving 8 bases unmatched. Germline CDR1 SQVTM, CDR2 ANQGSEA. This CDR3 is CSVAPTSGRAAEQFF. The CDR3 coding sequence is TGCAGCGTTGCCCCGACTAGCGGGAGGGCCGCTGAGCAGTTCTTC.

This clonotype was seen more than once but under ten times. The CDR3 region is CSALDRAFVNQPQHF. CDR3 nucleotides: TGCAGTGCTCTAGACAGGGCATTCGTCAATCAGCCCCAGCATTTT. The chain combines TRBV20-1 with TRBJ1-5; the match to TRBD1 covers 7 bases. The CDR3 has 15 residues. V was clipped by 5 bases and J by 3 bases; unmatched bases: 10. The germline CDR1 and CDR2 sequences are DFQATT and SNEGSKA (reference sequence).

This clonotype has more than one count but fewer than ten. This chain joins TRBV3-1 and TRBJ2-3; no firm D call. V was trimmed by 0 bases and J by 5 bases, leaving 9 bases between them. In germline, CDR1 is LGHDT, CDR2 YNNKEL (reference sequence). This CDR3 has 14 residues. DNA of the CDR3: TGTGCCAGCAGCCAAGATAGGAACAGAGATACGCAGTATTTT. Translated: CASSQDRNRDTQYF.

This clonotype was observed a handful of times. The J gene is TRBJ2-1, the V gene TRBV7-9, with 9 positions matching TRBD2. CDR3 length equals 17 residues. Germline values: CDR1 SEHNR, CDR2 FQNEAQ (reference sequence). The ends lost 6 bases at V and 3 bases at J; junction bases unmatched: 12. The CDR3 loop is CASRPDTSSGIYNEQFF. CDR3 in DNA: TGTGCCAGCAGACCCGACACTTCTAGCGGGATCTACAATGAGCAGTTCTTC.

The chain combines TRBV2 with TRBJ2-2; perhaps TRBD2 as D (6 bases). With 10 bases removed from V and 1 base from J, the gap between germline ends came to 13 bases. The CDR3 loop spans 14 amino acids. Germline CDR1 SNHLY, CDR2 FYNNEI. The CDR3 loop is CAIERERNTGELFF. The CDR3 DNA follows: TGTGCCATCGAACGGGAGAGGAACACCGGGGAGCTGTTTTTT.

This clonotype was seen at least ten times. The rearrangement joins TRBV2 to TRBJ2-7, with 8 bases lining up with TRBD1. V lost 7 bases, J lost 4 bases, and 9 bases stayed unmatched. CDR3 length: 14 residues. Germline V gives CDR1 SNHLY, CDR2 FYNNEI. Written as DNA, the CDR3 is TGTGCCAGCAACCAACCGGACAGGGCATACGAGCAGTACTTC. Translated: CASNQPDRAYEQYF.

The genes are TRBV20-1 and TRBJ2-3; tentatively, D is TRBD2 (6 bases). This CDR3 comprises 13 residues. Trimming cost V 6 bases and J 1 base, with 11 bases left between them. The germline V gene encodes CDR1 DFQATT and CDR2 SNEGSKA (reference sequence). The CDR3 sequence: CSARDSRTDTQYF. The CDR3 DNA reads TGCAGTGCCCGGGACTCCCGCACAGATACGCAGTATTTT.

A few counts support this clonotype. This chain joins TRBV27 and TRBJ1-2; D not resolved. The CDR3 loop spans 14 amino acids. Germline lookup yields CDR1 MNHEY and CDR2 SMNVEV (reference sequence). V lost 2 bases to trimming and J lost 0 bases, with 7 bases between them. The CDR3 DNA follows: TGTGCCAGCAGTTTACAGGCAGCTAACTATGGCTACACCTTC. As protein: CASSLQAANYGYTF.

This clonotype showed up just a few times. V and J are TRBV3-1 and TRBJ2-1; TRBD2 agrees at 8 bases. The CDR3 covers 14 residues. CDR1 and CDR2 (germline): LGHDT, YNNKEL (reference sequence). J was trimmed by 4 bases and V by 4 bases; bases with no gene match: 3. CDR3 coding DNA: TGTGCCAGCAGCCCGACTAGCGATTACAATGAGCAGTTCTTC. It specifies CASSPTSDYNEQFF.

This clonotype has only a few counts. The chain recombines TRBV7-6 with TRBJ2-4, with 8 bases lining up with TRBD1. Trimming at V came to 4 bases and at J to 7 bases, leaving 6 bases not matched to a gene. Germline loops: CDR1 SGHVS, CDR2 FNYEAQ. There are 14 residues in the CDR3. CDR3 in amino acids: CASSSRRQGNIQYF. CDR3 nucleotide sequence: TGTGCCAGCAGCTCCAGGAGACAGGGGAACATTCAGTACTTC.

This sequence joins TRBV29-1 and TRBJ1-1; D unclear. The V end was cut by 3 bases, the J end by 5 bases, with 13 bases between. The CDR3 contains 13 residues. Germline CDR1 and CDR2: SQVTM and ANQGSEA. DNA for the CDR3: TGCAGCGTTGATTGGGGATCGCGGACTGAAGCTTTCTTT. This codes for CSVDWGSRTEAFF.

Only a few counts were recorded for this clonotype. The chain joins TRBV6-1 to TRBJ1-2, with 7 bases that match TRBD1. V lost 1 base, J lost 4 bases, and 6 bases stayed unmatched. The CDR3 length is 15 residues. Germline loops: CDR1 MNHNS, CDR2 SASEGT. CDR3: CASSEGPSGGYGYTF. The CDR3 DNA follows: TGTGCCAGCAGTGAAGGCCCTTCAGGGGGCTATGGCTACACCTTC.

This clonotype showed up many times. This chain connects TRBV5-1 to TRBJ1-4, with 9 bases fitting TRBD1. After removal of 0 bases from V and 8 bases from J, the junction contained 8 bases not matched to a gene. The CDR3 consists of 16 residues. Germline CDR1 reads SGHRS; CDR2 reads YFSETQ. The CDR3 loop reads CASSLDGQGIQEKLFF. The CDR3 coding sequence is TGCGCCAGCAGCTTGGATGGACAGGGGATCCAGGAAAAACTGTTTTTT.

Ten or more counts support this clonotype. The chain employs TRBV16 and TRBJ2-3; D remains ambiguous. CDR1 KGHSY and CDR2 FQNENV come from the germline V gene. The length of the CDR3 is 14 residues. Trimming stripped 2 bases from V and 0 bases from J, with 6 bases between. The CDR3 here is CASSQRQSTDTQYF. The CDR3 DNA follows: TGTGCCAGCAGCCAAAGGCAGAGCACAGATACGCAGTATTTT.

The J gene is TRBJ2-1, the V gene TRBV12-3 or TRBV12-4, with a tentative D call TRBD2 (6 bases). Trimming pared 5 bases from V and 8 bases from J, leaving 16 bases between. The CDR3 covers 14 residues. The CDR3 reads CASSRLVVPDEQFF. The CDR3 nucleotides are TGTGCCAGCAGTCGACTAGTTGTACCGGATGAGCAGTTCTTC.

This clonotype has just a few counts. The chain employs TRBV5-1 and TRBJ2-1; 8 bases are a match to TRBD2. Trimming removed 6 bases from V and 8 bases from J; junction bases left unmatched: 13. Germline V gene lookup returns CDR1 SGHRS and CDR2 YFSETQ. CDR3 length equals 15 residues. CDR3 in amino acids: CASNRDGRVYYEQFF. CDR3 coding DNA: TGCGCCAGCAACCGGGACGGGAGGGTTTACTATGAGCAGTTCTTC.

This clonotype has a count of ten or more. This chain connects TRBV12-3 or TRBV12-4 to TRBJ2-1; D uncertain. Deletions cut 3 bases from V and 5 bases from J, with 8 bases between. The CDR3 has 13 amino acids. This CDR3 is CASSFIQNNEQFF. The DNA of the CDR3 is TGTGCCAGCAGTTTTATACAGAACAATGAGCAGTTCTTC.

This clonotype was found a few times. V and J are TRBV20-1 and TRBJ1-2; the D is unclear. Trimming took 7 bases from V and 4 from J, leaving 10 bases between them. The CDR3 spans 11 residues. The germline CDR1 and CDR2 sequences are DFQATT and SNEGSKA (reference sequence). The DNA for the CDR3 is TGCAGTGTGACGGGCGCCTATGGCTACACCTTC. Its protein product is CSVTGAYGYTF.